Listed here is a single T cell receptor (beta chain). This specimen comes from a study of control samples from healthy donors and cancer patients. Germline V gene lookup returns CDR1 SGHNT and CDR2 YENEEA. V was pared by 5 bases and J by 8 bases, with 7 bases between. CDR3 length equals 11 residues. The method was immunoSEQ multiplex PCR; TCRdb's version includes in-frame clones alone and lacks a portion of them. The sample yields fewer than 95,000 clones, approximately 86% seen once. The receptor was isolated from a woman between 45 and 65 years old in good health. The specimen sequenced was blood. The chain combines TRBV11-3 with TRBJ1-3, with D uncertain. In DNA form, the CDR3 reads TGTGCCAGCAGCCCCCGCGACACCATATATTTT. It encodes CASSPRDTIYF. The entire variable domain, with the rest obtained from reference TRBV11-3 and TRBJ1-3, is as follows: EAGVVQSPRYKIIEKKQPVAFWCNPISGHNTLYWYLQNLGQGPELLIRYENEEAVDDSQLPKDRFSAERLKGVDSTLKIQPAELGDSAVYLCASSPRDTIYFGEGSWLTVV.